This T cell receptor (beta chain) was identified in a study of T cell responses to AZD1222 COVID-19 vaccine (dated by TCRdb to about 2021). The study in broad terms: TCR sequencing was performed for approximately 240 trial participants, of whom about 200 were given two doses of AZD1222 and some 25 were given two doses of MenACWY control vaccine. Trial participants were enrolled into age subgroups of 18-55, 56-69 and 70-plus years, which contained 148, 28 and 57 TCR-sequenced participants, respectively. Paper-wide results and their limitations: Because no day 14 peak-response samples were available, the repertoires could be characterized only after the peak T cell response. Spike-specific TCR breadth and depth rose significantly after two AZD1222 doses compared with day 0 and with MenACWY recipients. Conclusions about previously exposed vaccinees are limited because only five or six AZD1222 recipients were SARS-CoV-2 seropositive at baseline. The whole spike protein was spanned by vaccine-associated CD4 TCRs, and dominant responses were seen in regions 160-218 and 743-854. Reportedly, almost half of the unique spike-specific TCRs recognized epitopes lying outside the regions that are mutated in the B.1.351 and B.1.1.7 variants. In the small 56-69-year group, the increase in depth fell short of significance, most likely because of low power. Most participants were white British and females outnumbered males, and the authors suggested that clonal diversity may have been underestimated.

Remarks on this clone: This receptor's antigen is unknown. Base-call qualities are not available, and no considerably larger clone is one nucleotide away.

The intended sense of this specimen's time point label: about 28 days (+/-7) after the second vaccine dose. AZD1222 recipients whose second dose came at about 4 weeks and those whose second dose came at about 12 weeks were combined into one group, since spike-specific TCR depth and breadth did not differ between the two schedules. Vaccinee samples were obtained from the UK trials COV001 and COV002, which included a single-blind randomized controlled phase 2/3 trial of AZD1222 (ChAdOx1 nCoV-19) in healthy adults. For TCRbeta chain sequencing, PBMC samples from trial participants were taken at day 0 and at day 28 after the second dose. Counted from cysteine to phenylalanine, this CDR3 has 13 amino acids. The entry retains the CDR3 DNA only, 39 bases that are in frame from base 1. V is clipped by 4 bases and J by 3 bases, and the sequence between their germline boundaries is 7 bases long. Sequences LNHDA (CDR1) and SQIVND (CDR2) are obtained from the germline V gene (reference sequence).

The CDR3 regions of human TCRbeta chains were analyzed by immunosequencing. As for how the authors treated the data: TCRs in the repertoires were compared against a reference library of SARS-CoV-2-specific TCRs that had been generated with the MIRA antigen-specificity platform. Breadth was defined as the fraction of unique TCRs that were SARS-CoV-2-associated. Depth was defined as the fraction of total T cells that were SARS-CoV-2-associated. Using the MIRA data, every spike-specific TCR was mapped to the spike region that the TCR reacted to and assigned to either a CD4 or a CD8 class. Log10-transformed breadth and depth values were compared by one-way ANOVA with Sidak's multiple comparisons tests. The table comes from immuneACCESS by way of TCRdb, which keeps in-frame sequences with V and J called. Part of the clones is missing from these tables; in studies checked, under half for an unresolved V gene and the rest for unknown reasons. D and trimming come from the DNA, and the V and J calls and clone size come from that table. Recorded for this sample are about 180,000 clones; more than 70% of them occurred a single time. The ten largest clones capture 25% to 30% of the sample.

The TCR comes from an adult who received the AZD1222 COVID-19 vaccine. Here the chain combines TRBV19 and TRBJ1-5, with no D gene named confidently. The source was peripheral blood, collected 28 days after the second AZD1222 dose. The bases read TGTGCCAGTAGTAGTACAGTCAATCAGCCCCAGCATTTT. It translates as CASSSTVNQPQHF.